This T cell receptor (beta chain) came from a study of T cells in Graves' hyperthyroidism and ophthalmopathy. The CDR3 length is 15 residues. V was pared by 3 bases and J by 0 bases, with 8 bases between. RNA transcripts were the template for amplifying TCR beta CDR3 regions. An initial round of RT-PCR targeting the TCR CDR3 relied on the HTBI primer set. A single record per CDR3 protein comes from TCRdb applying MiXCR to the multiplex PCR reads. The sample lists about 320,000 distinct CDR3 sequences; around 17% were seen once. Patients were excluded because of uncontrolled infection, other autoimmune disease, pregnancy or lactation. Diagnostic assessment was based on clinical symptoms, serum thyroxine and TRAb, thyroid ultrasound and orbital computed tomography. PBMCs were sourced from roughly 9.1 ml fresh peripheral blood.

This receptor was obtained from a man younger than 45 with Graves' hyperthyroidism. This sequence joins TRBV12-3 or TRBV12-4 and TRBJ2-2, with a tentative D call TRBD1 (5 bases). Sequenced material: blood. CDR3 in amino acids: CASSLRRANTGELFF. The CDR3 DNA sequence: TGTGCCAGCAGTTTGCGCAGGGCGAACACCGGGGAGCTGTTTTTT.